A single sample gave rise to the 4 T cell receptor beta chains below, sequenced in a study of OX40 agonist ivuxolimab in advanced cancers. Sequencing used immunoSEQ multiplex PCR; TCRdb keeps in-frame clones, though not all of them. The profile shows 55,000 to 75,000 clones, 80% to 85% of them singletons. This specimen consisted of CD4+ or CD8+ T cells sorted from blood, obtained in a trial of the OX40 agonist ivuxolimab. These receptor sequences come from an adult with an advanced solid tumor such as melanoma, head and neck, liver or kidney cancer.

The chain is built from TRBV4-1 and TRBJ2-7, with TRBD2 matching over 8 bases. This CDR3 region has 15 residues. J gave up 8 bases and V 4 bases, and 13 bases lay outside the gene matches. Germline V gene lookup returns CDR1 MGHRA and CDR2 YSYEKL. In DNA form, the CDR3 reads TGCGCCAGCAGCCCCGTCATGGGGACTAGTAACAAGCAGTACTTC. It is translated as CASSPVMGTSNKQYF.

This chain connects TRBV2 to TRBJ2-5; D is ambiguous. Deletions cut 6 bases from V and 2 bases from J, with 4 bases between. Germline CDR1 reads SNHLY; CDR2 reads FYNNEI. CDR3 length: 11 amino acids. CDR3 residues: CASRLQETQYF. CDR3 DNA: TGTGCCAGCAGGTTACAAGAGACCCAGTACTTC. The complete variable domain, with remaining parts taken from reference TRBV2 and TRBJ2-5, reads EPEVTQTPSHQVTQMGQEVILRCVPISNHLYFYWYRQILGQKVEFLVSFYNNEISEKSEIFDDQFSVERPDGSNFTLKIRSTKLEDSAMYFCASRLQETQYFGPGTRLLVL.

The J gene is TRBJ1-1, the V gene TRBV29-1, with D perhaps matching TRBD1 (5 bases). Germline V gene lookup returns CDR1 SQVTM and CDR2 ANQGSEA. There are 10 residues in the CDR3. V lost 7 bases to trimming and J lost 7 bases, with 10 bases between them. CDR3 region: CSARDGEAFF. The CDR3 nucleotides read TGCAGCGCCCGGGACGGTGAAGCTTTCTTT.

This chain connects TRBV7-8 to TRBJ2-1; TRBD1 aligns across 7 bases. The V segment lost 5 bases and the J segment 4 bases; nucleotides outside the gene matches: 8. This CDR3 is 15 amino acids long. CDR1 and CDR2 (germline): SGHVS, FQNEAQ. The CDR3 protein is CASSPRQGPYNEQFF. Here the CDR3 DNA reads TGTGCCAGCAGCCCTCGACAGGGACCTTACAATGAGCAGTTCTTC.